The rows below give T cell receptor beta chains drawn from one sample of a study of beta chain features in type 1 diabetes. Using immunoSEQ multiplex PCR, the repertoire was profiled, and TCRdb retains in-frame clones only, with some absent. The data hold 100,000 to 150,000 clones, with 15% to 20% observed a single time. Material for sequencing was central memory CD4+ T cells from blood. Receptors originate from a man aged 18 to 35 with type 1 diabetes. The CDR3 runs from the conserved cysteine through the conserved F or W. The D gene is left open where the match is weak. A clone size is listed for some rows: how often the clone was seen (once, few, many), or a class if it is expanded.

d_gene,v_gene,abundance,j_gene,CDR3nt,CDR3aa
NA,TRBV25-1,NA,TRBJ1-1,TGTGCCAGCAGTGAACACGAAAATATGAACACTGAAGCTTTCTTT,CASSEHENMNTEAFF
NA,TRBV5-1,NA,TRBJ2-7,TGCGCCAGCAGCTTGGAAGTTCTCGCCTCTCCCTACGAGCAGTACTTC,CASSLEVLASPYEQYF
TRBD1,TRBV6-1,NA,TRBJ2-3,TGTGCCAGCAGCCGTGACAGGGGAGCAGATACGCAGTATTTT,CASSRDRGADTQYF
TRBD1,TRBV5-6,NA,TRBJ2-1,TGTGCCAGCACACGTGTACAGGGGAACAATGAGCAGTTCTTC,CASTRVQGNNEQFF
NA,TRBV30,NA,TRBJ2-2,TGTGCCTGGAGGTCCCGCCTCCGCGGGGAGCTGTTTTTT,CAWRSRLRGELFF
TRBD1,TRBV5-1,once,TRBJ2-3,TGCGCCAGCAGCTTGGTCCGGTTTGGACAGGGAGGAACAGATACGCAGTATTTT,CASSLVRFGQGGTDTQYF
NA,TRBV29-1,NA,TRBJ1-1,TGCAGCGCCGAGACAGGCGAGGGCACTGAAGCTTTCTTT,CSAETGEGTEAFF
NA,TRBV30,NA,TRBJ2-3,TGTGCCTGGACCCGTACTGAAGATACGCAGTATTTT,CAWTRTEDTQYF
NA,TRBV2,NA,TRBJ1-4,TGTGCCAGCAGTGTCCAAGAGCGTGAAAAACTGTTTTTT,CASSVQEREKLFF
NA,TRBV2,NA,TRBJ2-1,TGTGCCAGCAGTGAAGCCCGACTAGTTTCCGGCGAGCAGTTCTTC,CASSEARLVSGEQFF
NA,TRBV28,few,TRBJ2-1,TGTGCCAGCAGGCCCGTTCTAGACAATGAGCAGTTCTTC,CASRPVLDNEQFF
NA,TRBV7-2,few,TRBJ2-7,TGTGCCAGCAGCTTAGATCAGGGATTGGGGCAGTACTTC,CASSLDQGLGQYF
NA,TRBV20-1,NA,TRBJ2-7,TGCAGTGCTAGGTCCTACGAGCAGTACTTC,CSARSYEQYF
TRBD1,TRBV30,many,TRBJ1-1,TGTGCCTGGAGGTCCAAGGGGGCAGAGAACACTGAAGCTTTCTTT,CAWRSKGAENTEAFF